This T cell receptor beta chain was recovered during a study of T cells in tumors after PD-1 blockade. Germline V gene sequence: CDR1 LNHNV, CDR2 YYDKDF (reference sequence). The CDR3 runs to 12 residues. Trimming removed 6 bases from V and 5 bases from J, with 10 bases in between. TCRdb's copy holds only in-frame clones and misses some; the assay was immunoSEQ multiplex PCR. Of 4,000 to 5,000 clones listed, around two thirds are singletons. The J gene is TRBJ2-5, the V gene TRBV15; a weak D match, TRBD2 (5 bases). The specimen was tumor tissue, collected after anti-PD-1 treatment. The clonotype originates from a human donor with basal cell carcinoma. CDR3 coding DNA: TGTGCCACCAGTCGGACGGGGGAGACCCAGTACTTC. Translation: CATSRTGETQYF.